This T cell receptor beta chain was documented in a study of blood T cell repertoires in COVID-19. Study in general: Donors in the United States, Italy and Spain gave samples during acute or convalescent COVID-19.

Authors' methods: Cell counts per sample came from amplifying reference gene primers. Profiled with immunoSEQ multiplex PCR; TCRdb holds only in-frame clones, not every one. The DNA was the basis for D and trimming; V, J and clone size are from that table. The sample lists over 250,000 clones; less than 90% were seen once. V gave up 3 bases and J gave up 3 bases; unmatched junction bases: 9. Germline V gene data show CDR1 as SGHKS and CDR2 as YYEKEE (reference sequence). The CDR3 is 15 amino acids. The clonotype comes from a woman aged 45-60 years who had recovered from COVID-19. The rearrangement joins TRBV5-5 to TRBJ2-7, with TRBD1 identical over 7 bases. Sequencing input: PBMCs or T cells enriched from blood (not recorded which). The CDR3: CASSSRQGAYYEQYF. Here the CDR3 DNA reads TGTGCCAGCAGCTCTAGACAGGGTGCCTACTACGAGCAGTACTTC.